The 14 T cell receptor beta chains in this list originate from one sample, sequenced in a study of T cell responses to AZD1222 COVID-19 vaccine. Sequencing was performed with immunoSEQ multiplex PCR; in TCRdb, only in-frame clones are kept and a portion is missing. The sample records 80,000 or so clones, 80% to 90% being singletons. The sequencing used peripheral blood, collected on day 0 of AZD1222 vaccination. These receptors were obtained from an adult in good health.

This clone has only a few counts. The V and J genes are TRBV7-9 and TRBJ1-2, with D perhaps TRBD1 (5 bases). The CDR3 has 14 residues. Germline CDR1 is SEHNR and CDR2 is FQNEAQ (reference sequence). Between the trimmed V and J ends, which lost 4 bases and 0 bases, there was a span of 9 bases. This CDR3 reads CASSSDTANYGYTF. CDR3 in DNA: TGTGCCAGCAGCTCGGACACTGCTAACTATGGCTACACCTTC.

This chain uses TRBV5-1 with TRBJ1-4; D gene unclear. V lost 0 bases and J lost 5, with 20 bases in between. The germline V gene encodes CDR1 SGHRS and CDR2 YFSETQ. The CDR3 sequence is 18 residues long. For the CDR3, the DNA is TGCGCCAGCAGCTTGGGTCCCTACCGCGGTCTGAGGAATGAAAAACTGTTTTTT. It encodes CASSLGPYRGLRNEKLFF.

The chain combines TRBV11-2 with TRBJ1-4; D may be TRBD1 (6 bases). The CDR3 has 15 residues. Germline V gene lookup returns CDR1 SGHAT and CDR2 FQNNGV. Trimming took off 5 bases at V and 4 bases at J, with 14 bases between the two ends. CDR3 region: CASSPWTAINEKLFF. CDR3 in DNA: TGTGCCAGCAGCCCGTGGACAGCGATTAATGAAAAACTGTTTTTT. The full variable domain, completed using reference TRBV11-2 and TRBJ1-4, is EAGVAQSPRYKIIEKRQSVAFWCNPISGHATLYWYQQILGQGPKLLIQFQNNGVVDDSQLPKDRFSAERLKGVDSTLKIQPAKLEDSAVYLCASSPWTAINEKLFFGSGTQLSVL.

The V call is TRBV25-1, the J call TRBJ2-1; D unclear. Deletions cut 7 bases from V and 4 bases from J, with 11 bases between. The CDR3 spans 13 residues. CDR1 is MGHDK, CDR2 SYGVNS, per germline. CDR3 region: CASTDRAYNEQFF. CDR3 sequence (DNA): TGTGCCAGCACCGATCGGGCGTACAATGAGCAGTTCTTC.

V gene TRBV3-1 (or the pseudogene TRBV3-2) combines with J gene TRBJ2-2; D remains ambiguous. V was cut by 7 bases and J by 6 bases, with 15 bases left in between. CDR3 length: 14 amino acids. Germline assignment: CDR1 LGHDT and CDR2 YNNKEL (reference sequence). The CDR3 spells CASTMAQGPGELFF. The CDR3 coding sequence is TGTGCCAGCACGATGGCCCAAGGGCCCGGGGAGCTGTTTTTT.

V and J are TRBV6-2 or TRBV6-3 and TRBJ1-2, with D unresolved. The length of the CDR3 is 13 residues. V dropped 6 bases and J dropped 6 bases, with 14 bases sitting between them. Germline V gene lookup returns CDR1 MNHEY and CDR2 SVGEGT. CDR3: CASSRKISDGYTF. DNA of the CDR3: TGTGCCAGCAGCCGGAAAATCAGCGATGGCTACACCTTC.

The V gene is TRBV28, the J gene TRBJ2-5; D is perhaps TRBD2 (6 bases). CDR3 length: 17 residues. Trimming removed 4 bases from V and 5 bases from J, with 23 bases in between. Germline V CDR1 and CDR2: MDHEN, SYDVKM. CDR3 protein: CASSSSAGIGSMETQYF. The CDR3 DNA reads as TGTGCCAGCAGTTCCTCAGCGGGTATAGGATCCATGGAGACCCAGTACTTC.

CDR3 bases: TGTGCCAGTAGCCTACAGGGGGCTGAAAACATTCAGTACTTC. This sequence encodes CASSLQGAENIQYF. The V gene is TRBV19, the J gene TRBJ2-4; TRBD1 aligns across 9 bases. This CDR3 has 14 amino acids. Per the germline V gene, CDR1 is LNHDA and CDR2 is SQIVND (reference sequence). J lost 5 bases, V lost 6 bases, and 5 bases had no gene match. Together with reference TRBV19 and TRBJ2-4, the CDR3 gives the full variable domain: DGGITQSPKYLFRKEGQNVTLSCEQNLNHDAMYWYRQDPGQGLRLIYYSQIVNDFQKGDIAEGYSVSREKKESFPLTVTSAQKNPTAFYLCASSLQGAENIQYFGAGTRLSVL.

The chain links TRBV21-1 to TRBJ2-7; no DNA check was done on the table's D call, TRBD1. TRBV21-1 is a known pseudogene. CDR3 length: 12 amino acids. This chain's CDR3 is CASRSGYYEQYF. The CDR3 nucleotides read TGTGCCAGCAGATCAGGGTATTACGAGCAGTACTTC.

The V gene is TRBV14, the J gene TRBJ2-2; no definite D call. V was pared by 2 bases and J by 7 bases, with 11 bases between. CDR1 is SGHDN, CDR2 FVKESK, per germline. The length of the CDR3 is 14 residues. CDR3 protein: CASSQFQLDGELFF. CDR3 DNA sequence: TGTGCCAGCAGCCAATTCCAATTGGACGGGGAGCTGTTTTTT.

This sequence joins TRBV30 and TRBJ1-3, with 9 bases fitting TRBD1. Germline CDR1 GTSNPN, CDR2 SVGIG (reference sequence). The ends lost 4 bases at V and 2 bases at J; junction bases unmatched: 6. The CDR3 has 15 residues. The CDR3 protein is CAWKTGQGTGNTIYF. CDR3 coding DNA: TGTGCCTGGAAAACTGGACAGGGGACTGGAAACACCATATATTTT. The entire variable domain, with the rest obtained from reference TRBV30 and TRBJ1-3, is as follows: SQTIHQWPATLVQPVGSPLSLECTVEGTSNPNLYWYRQAAGRGLQLLFYSVGIGQISSEVPQNLSASRPQDRQFILSSKKLLLSDSGFYLCAWKTGQGTGNTIYFGEGSWLTVV.

The rearrangement uses TRBV28 and TRBJ1-2, with 7 positions matching TRBD1. CDR1 is MDHEN and CDR2 is SYDVKM in the germline V gene. Trimming removed 7 bases from V and 4 bases from J; junction bases left unmatched: 9. The CDR3 has 14 residues. CDR3 coding DNA: TGTGCCAGCACCTTGGACAGGAGGGGCTATGGCTACACCTTC. Translation gives CASTLDRRGYGYTF.

About this clone: At one end, the junction sequence differs from germline, possibly due to a read error. The chain recombines TRBV3-1 (or the pseudogene TRBV3-2) with TRBJ2-7; TRBD1 aligns across 9 bases. The CDR3 has 13 residues. Per the germline V gene, CDR1 is LGHDT and CDR2 is YNNKEL (reference sequence). This chain's CDR3 is CASRPPGQGEQCF. CDR3 DNA: TGTGCCAGCAGACCACCGGGACAGGGCGAGCAGTGCTTC.

The chain joins TRBV5-4 to TRBJ1-2; no reliable D call. The germline CDR1 and CDR2 sequences are SGHNT and YYREEE (reference sequence). V was shortened by 0 bases and J by 2 bases, with 17 bases between the two germline ends. This CDR3 spans 17 amino acids. For the CDR3, the DNA is TGTGCCAGCAGCTTGGCCGGGGTTCAAGCGGGGAACTATGGCTACACCTTC. Its translation is CASSLAGVQAGNYGYTF.